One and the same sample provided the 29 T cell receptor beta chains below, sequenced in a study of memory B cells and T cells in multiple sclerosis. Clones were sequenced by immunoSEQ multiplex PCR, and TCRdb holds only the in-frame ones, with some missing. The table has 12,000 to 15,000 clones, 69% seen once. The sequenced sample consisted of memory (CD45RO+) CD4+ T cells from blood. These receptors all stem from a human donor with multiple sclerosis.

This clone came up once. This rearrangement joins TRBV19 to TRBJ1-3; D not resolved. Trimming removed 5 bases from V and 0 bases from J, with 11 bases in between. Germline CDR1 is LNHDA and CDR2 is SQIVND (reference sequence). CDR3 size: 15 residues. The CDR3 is CASSSAGSSGNTIYF. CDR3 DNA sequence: TGTGCCAGTAGTTCCGCCGGGTCCTCTGGAAACACCATATATTTT. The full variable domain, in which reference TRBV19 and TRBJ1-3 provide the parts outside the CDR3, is DGGITQSPKYLFRKEGQNVTLSCEQNLNHDAMYWYRQDPGQGLRLIYYSQIVNDFQKGDIAEGYSVSREKKESFPLTVTSAQKNPTAFYLCASSSAGSSGNTIYFGEGSWLTVV.

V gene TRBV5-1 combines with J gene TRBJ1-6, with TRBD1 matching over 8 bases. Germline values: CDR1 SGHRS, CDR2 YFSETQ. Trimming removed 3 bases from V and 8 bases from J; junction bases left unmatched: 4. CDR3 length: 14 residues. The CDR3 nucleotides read TGCGCCAGCAGCTCGGGACAGGATTATTCACCCCTCCACTTT. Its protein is CASSSGQDYSPLHF.

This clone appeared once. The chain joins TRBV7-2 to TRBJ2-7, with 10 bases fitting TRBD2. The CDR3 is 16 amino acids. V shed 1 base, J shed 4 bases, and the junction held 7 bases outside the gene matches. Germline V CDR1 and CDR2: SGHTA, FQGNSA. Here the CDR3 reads CASSLDMTSGLYEQYF. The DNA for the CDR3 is TGTGCCAGCAGCTTAGACATGACTAGCGGGCTATACGAGCAGTACTTC.

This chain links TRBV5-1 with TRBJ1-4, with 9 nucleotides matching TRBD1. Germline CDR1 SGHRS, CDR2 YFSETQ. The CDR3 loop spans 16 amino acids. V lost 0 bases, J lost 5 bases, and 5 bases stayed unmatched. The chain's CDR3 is CASSLDLGQGNEKLFF. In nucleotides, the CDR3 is TGCGCCAGCAGCTTGGATCTCGGACAGGGGAATGAAAAACTGTTTTTT.

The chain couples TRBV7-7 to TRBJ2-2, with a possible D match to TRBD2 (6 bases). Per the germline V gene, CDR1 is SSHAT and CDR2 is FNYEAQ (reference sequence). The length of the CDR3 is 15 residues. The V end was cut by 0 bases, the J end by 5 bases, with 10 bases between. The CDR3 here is CASSLARRGTGELFF. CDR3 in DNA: TGTGCCAGCAGCTTAGCACGGCGGGGAACCGGGGAGCTGTTTTTT.

Here the CDR3 reads CASSIGQAADTQYF. As DNA, the CDR3 is TGTGCCAGTAGTATTGGACAGGCCGCAGATACGCAGTATTTT. The rearrangement uses TRBV19 and TRBJ2-3; 7 bases match TRBD1. J gave up 4 bases and V 3 bases, and 4 bases lay outside the gene matches. From germline, CDR1 is LNHDA and CDR2 SQIVND (reference sequence). The CDR3 consists of 14 residues.

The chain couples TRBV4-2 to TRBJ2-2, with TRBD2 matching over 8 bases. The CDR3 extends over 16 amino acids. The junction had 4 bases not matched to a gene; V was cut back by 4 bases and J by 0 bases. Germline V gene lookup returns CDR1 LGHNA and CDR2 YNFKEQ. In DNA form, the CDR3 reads TGTGCCAGCAGCCCACAAGCGGGGGCGAACACCGGGGAGCTGTTTTTT. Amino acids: CASSPQAGANTGELFF.

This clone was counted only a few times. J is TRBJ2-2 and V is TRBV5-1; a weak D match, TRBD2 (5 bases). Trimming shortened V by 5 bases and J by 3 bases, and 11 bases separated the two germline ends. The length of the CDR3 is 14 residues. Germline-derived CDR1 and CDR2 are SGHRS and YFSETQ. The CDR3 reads CASRSGLDTGELFF. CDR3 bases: TGCGCCAGCAGGTCGGGGTTGGACACCGGGGAGCTGTTTTTT.

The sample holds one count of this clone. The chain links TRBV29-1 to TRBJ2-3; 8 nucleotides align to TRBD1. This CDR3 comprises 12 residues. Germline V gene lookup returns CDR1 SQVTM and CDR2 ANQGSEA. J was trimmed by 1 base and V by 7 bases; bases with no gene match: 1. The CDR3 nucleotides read TGCAGCGCGGACAGGGGCACAGATACGCAGTATTTT. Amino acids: CSADRGTDTQYF.

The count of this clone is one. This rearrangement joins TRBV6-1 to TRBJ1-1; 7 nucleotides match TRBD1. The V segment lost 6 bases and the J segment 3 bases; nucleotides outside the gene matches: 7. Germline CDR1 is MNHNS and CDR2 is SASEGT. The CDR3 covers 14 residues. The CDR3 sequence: CASRFDRDDTEAFF. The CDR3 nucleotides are TGTGCCAGCAGGTTTGACAGGGATGACACTGAAGCTTTCTTT.

The CDR3 bases are TGCAGCGTTGAAGACCCCCTAGCCCGCTCCTACAATGAGCAGTTCTTC. Amino acid sequence: CSVEDPLARSYNEQFF. The V call is TRBV29-1, the J call TRBJ2-1; tentatively, D is TRBD2 (5 bases). The ends were cut back, 0 bases at V and 0 bases at J, with 12 bases in the middle. CDR3 length: 16 residues. Germline CDR1 reads SQVTM; CDR2 reads ANQGSEA.

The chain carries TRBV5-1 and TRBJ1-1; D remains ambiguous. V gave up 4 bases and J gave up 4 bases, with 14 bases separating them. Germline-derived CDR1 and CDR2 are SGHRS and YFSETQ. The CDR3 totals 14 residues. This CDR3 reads CASSGGLGSTEAFF. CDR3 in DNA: TGCGCCAGCAGCGGTGGGTTAGGGAGCACTGAAGCTTTCTTT.

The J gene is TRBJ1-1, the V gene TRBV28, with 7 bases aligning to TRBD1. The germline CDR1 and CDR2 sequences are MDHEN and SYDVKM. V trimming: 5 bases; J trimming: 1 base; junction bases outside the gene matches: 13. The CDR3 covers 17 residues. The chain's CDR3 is CASSKKQGTSGNTEAFF. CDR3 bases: TGTGCCAGCAGTAAAAAACAGGGGACGTCGGGGAACACTGAAGCTTTCTTT.

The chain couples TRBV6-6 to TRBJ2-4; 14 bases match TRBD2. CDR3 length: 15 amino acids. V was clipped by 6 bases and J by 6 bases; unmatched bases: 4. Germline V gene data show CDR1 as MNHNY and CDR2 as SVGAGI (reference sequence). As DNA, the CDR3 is TGTGCCAGCAGCCCCGGGACTAGCGGGGGAAACATTCAGTACTTC. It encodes CASSPGTSGGNIQYF.

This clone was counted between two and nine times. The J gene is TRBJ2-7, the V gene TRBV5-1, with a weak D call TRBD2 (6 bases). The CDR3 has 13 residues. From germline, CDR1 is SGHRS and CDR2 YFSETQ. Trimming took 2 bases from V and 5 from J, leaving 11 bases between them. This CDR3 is CASSLAGTDEQYF. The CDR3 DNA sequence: TGCGCCAGCAGCTTAGCGGGCACCGACGAGCAGTACTTC.

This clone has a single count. CDR3 in DNA: TGTGCCAGCAGGACAGGGGGTTTGGGGAACACTGAAGCTTTCTTT. Its protein is CASRTGGLGNTEAFF. This chain connects TRBV28 to TRBJ1-1, with 9 bases that match TRBD1. The CDR3 contains 15 residues. Germline CDR1 MDHEN, CDR2 SYDVKM. J gave up 1 base and V 6 bases, and 6 bases lay outside the gene matches.

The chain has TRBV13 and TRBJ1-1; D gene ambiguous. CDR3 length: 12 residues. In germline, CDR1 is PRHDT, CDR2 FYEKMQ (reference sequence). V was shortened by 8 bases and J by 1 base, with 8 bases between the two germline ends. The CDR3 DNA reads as TGTGCCAGCGAACTCGAGAACACTGAAGCTTTCTTT. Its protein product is CASELENTEAFF. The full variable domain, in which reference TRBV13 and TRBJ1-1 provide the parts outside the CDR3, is AAGVIQSPRHLIKEKRETATLKCYPIPRHDTVYWYQQGPGQDPQFLISFYEKMQSDKGSIPDRFSAQQFSDYHSELNMSSLELGDSALYFCASELENTEAFFGQGTRLTVV.

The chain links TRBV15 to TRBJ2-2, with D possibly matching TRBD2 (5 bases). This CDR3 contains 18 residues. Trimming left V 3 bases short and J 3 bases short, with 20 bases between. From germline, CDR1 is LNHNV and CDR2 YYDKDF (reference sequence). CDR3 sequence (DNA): TGTGCCACCAGCAGTGGAAGGGTAGGGAGCGCGGACACCGGGGAGCTGTTTTTT. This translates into CATSSGRVGSADTGELFF.

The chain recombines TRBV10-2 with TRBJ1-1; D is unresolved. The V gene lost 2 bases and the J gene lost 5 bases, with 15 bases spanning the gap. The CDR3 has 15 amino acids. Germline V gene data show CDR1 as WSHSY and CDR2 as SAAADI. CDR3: CASSETQFVRTEAFF. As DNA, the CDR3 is TGCGCCAGCAGTGAGACACAGTTTGTTAGGACTGAAGCTTTCTTT.

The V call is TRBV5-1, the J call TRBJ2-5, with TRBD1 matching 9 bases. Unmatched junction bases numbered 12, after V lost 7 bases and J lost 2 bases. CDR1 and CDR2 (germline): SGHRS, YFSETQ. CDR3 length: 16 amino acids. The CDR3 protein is CASAMWGDREQETQYF. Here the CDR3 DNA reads TGCGCCAGCGCTATGTGGGGGGACAGGGAACAAGAGACCCAGTACTTC.

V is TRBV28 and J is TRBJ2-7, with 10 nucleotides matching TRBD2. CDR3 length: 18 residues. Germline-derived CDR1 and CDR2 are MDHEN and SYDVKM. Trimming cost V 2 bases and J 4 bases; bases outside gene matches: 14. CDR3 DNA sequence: TGTGCCAGCAGTTTACCCTCTCTCCAGCGGGAGGGCCTTTACGAGCAGTACTTC. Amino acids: CASSLPSLQREGLYEQYF.

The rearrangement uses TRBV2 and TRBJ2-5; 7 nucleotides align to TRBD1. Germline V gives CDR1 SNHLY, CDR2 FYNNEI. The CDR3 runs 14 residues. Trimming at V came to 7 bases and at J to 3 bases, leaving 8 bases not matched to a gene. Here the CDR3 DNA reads TGTGCCAGCAACAAACAGGGGATCGAAGAGACCCAGTACTTC. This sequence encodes CASNKQGIEETQYF.

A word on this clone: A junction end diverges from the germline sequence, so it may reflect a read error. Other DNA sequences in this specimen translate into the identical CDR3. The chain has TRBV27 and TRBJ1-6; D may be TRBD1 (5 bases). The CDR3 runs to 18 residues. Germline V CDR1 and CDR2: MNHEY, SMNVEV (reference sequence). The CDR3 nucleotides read TGTGCCAGCAGTTTGCGGGGGAGGGAGAGCTCCTATAATTCCCCCCTCCACTTT. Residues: CASSLRGRESSYNSPLHF.

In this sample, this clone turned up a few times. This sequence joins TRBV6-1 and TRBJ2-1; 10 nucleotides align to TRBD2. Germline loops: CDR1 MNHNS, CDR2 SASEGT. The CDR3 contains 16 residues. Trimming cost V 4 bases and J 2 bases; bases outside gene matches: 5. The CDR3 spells CASSGLAGGAYNEQFF. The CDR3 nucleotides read TGTGCCAGCAGTGGTTTAGCGGGAGGAGCCTACAATGAGCAGTTCTTC.

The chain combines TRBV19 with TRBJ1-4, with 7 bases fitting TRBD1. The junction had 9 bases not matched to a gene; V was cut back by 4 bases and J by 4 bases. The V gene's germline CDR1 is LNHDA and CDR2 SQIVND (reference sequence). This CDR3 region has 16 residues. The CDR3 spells CASSTGRGYVNEKLFF. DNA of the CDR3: TGTGCCAGTAGTACTGGCAGGGGGTATGTTAATGAAAAACTGTTTTTT. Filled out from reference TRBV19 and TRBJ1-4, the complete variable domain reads DGGITQSPKYLFRKEGQNVTLSCEQNLNHDAMYWYRQDPGQGLRLIYYSQIVNDFQKGDIAEGYSVSREKKESFPLTVTSAQKNPTAFYLCASSTGRGYVNEKLFFGSGTQLSVL.

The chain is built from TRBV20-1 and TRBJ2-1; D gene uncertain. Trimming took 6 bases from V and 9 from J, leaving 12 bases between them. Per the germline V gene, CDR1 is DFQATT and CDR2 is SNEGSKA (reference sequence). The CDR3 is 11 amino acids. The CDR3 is CSAALESEQFF. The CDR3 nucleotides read TGCAGTGCCGCCCTAGAGAGTGAGCAGTTCTTC.

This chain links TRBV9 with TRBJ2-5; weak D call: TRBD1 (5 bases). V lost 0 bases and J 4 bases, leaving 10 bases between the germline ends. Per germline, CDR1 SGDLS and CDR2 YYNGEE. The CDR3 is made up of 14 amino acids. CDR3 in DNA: TGTGCCAGCAGCGTAGGGGTACAGGTAGAGACCCAGTACTTC. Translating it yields CASSVGVQVETQYF.

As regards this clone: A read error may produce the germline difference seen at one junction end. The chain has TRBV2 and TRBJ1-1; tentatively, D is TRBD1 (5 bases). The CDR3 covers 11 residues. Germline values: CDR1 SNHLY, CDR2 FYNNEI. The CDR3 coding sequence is TGTGCCAGCAGTGAAAGGTATAAGGACACCTTT. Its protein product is CASSERYKDTF. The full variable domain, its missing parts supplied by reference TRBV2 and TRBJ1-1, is EPEVTQTPSHQVTQMGQEVILRCVPISNHLYFYWYRQILGQKVEFLVSFYNNEISEKSEIFDDQFSVERPDGSNFTLKIRSTKLEDSAMYFCASSERYKDTFGQGTRLTVV.

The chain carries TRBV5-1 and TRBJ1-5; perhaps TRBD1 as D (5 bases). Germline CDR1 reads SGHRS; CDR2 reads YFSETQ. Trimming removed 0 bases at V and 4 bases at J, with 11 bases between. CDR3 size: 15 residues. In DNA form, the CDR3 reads TGCGCCAGCAGCTTGGATACAGGAGAAAATCAGCCCCAGCATTTT. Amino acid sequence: CASSLDTGENQPQHF.